This T cell receptor (beta chain) emerged from a study of beta chain features in type 1 diabetes. Study results and limitations: Fewer insertions but more deletions were seen at VDJ junctions in type 1 diabetes patients. TCRB CDR3s were moderately but significantly shorter in Type 1 diabetes patients in all four CD4+ subsets.

Naive, central memory, regulatory and stem cell-like memory cells within the CD4+ compartment were sorted using CD45RO/CCR7/CD25/CD127/CD95/CD27. This clone was seen only a few times. Its specificity is unknown. The authors reverse transcribed all of the isolated RNA, so sequencing captured expressed TCRB transcripts. The assay was immunoSEQ multiplex PCR, and TCRdb's table has in-frame clones only and misses some. The sample shows over 300,000 clones, around 9.7% of them seen only once. The sequence was obtained from a man aged 30-40 years with type 1 diabetes. Sequencing was performed on central memory CD4+ T cells from blood.

The DNA for the CDR3 is TGCGCCAGCAGTGAGTCGACTGCCGCCTATTCACCCCTCCACTTT. Translating gives CASSESTAAYSPLHF. The chain couples TRBV10-1 to TRBJ1-6; D gene ambiguous. The CDR3 is 15 amino acids. Trimming took 0 bases from V and 8 from J, leaving 11 bases between them. Germline loops: CDR1 WNHNN, CDR2 SYGVQD (reference sequence).